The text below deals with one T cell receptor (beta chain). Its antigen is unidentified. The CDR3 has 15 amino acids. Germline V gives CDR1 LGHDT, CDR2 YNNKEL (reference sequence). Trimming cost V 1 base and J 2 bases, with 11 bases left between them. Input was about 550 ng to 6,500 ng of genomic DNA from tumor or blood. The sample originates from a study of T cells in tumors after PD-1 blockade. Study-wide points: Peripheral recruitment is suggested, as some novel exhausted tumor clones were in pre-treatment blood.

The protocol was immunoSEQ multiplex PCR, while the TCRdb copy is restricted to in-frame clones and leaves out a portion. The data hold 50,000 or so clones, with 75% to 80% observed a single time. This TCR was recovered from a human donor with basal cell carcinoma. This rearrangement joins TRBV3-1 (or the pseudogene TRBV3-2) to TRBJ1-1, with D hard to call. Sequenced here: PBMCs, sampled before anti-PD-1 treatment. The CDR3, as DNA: TGTGCCAGCAGCCAAGGTCTGGAACGAAACACTGAAGCTTTCTTT. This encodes CASSQGLERNTEAFF.